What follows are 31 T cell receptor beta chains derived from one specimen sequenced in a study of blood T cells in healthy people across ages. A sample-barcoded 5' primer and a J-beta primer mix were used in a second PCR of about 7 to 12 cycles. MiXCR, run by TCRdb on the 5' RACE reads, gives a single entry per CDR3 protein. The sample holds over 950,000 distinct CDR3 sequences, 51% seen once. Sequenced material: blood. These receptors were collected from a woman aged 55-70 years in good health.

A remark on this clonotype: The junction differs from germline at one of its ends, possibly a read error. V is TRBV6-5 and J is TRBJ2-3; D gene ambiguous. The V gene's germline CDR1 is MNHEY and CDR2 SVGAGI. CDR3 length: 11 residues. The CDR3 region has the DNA TGTGCCGGCAGTTACGGCAAAGCGCAGTATTTT. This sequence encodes CAGSYGKAQYF.

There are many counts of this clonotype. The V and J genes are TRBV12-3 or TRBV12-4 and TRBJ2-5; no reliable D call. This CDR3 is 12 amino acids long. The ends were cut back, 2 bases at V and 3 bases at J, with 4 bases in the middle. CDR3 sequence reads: CASSLTEETQYF. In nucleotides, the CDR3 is TGTGCCAGCAGTTTAACGGAAGAGACCCAGTACTTC.

Written as DNA, the CDR3 is TGCAGTGCTAGCAGACCCTCCTACGAGCAGTACTTC. It yields the protein CSASRPSYEQYF. This chain joins TRBV20-1 and TRBJ2-7; D gene ambiguous. In germline, CDR1 is DFQATT, CDR2 SNEGSKA (reference sequence). The CDR3 consists of 12 residues. Trimming left V 3 bases short and J 0 bases short, with 6 bases between.

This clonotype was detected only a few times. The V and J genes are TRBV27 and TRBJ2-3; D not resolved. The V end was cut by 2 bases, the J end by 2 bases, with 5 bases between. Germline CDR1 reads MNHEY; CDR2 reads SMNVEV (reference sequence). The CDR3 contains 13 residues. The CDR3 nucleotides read TGTGCCAGCAGTTTACGAATCACAGATACGCAGTATTTT. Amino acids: CASSLRITDTQYF.

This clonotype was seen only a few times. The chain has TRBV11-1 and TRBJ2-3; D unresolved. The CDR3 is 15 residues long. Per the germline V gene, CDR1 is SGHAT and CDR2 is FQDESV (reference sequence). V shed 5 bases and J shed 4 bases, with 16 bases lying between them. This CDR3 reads CASSKRVGAADTQYF. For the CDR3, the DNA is TGTGCCAGCAGCAAAAGAGTGGGCGCCGCAGATACGCAGTATTTT.

CDR3 loop: CASSQIAVSYNEQFF. The CDR3 DNA sequence: TGCGCCAGCAGCCAGATAGCGGTATCCTACAATGAGCAGTTCTTC. V gene TRBV4-1 combines with J gene TRBJ2-1; tentatively, D is TRBD2 (6 bases). Trimming took off 3 bases at V and 1 base at J, with 10 bases between the two ends. The CDR3 covers 15 residues. Germline V gene sequence: CDR1 MGHRA, CDR2 YSYEKL.

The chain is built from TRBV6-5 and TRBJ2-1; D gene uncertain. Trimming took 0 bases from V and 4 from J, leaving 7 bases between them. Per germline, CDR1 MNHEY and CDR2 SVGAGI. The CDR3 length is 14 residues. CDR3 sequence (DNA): TGTGCCAGCAGTTACTCTAAGGAATACAATGAGCAGTTCTTC. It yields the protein CASSYSKEYNEQFF.

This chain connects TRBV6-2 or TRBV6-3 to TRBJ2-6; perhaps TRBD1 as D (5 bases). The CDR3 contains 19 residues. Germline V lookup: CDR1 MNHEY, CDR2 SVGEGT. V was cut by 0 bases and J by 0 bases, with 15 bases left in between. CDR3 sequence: CASSYSFPTVVSGANVLTF. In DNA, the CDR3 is TGTGCCAGCAGTTACTCGTTCCCGACAGTGGTCTCTGGGGCCAACGTCCTGACTTTC.

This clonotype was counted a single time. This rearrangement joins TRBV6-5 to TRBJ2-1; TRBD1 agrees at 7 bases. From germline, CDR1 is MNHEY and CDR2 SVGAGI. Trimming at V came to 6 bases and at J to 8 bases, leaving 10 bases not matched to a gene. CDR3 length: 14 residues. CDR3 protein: CASSSGTAMDEQFF. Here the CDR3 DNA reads TGTGCCAGCAGCTCCGGGACAGCTATGGATGAGCAGTTCTTC.

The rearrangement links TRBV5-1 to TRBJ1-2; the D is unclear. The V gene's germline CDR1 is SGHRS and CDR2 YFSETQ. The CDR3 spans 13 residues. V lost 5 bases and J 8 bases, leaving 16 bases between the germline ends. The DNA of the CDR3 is TGCGCCAGCAGTACCCGGAGAGAGGGAGGCTACACCTTC. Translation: CASSTRREGGYTF.

CDR3 sequence: CAIRAGQGNSPLHF. The CDR3 region has the DNA TGTGCCATCAGAGCCGGACAGGGTAATTCACCCCTCCACTTT. The rearrangement uses TRBV10-3 and TRBJ1-6; 8 bases are a match to TRBD1. Germline V CDR1 and CDR2: ENHRY, SYGVKD. The CDR3 runs 14 residues. Unmatched junction bases numbered 4, after V lost 6 bases and J lost 6 bases.

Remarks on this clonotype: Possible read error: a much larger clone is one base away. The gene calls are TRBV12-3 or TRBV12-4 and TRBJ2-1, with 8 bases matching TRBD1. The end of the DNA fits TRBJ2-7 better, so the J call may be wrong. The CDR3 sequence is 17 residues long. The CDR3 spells CASSFSASGGLLNEQYF. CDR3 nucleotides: TGTGCCAGCAGTTTCTCGGCCTCAGGGGGCCTCTTAAATGAGCAGTACTTC.

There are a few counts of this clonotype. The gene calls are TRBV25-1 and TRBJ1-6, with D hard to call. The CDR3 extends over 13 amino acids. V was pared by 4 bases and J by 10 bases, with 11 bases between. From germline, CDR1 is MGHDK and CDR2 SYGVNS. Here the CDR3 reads CASSGHGGSPLHF. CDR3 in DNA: TGTGCCAGCAGTGGTCACGGTGGATCACCCCTCCACTTT.

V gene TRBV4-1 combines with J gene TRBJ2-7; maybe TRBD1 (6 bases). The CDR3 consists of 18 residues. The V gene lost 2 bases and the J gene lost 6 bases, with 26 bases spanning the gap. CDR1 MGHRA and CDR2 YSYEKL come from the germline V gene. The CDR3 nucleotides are TGCGCCAGCAGCCAAAGTTTTCTGGCGACAGGTGCGGGTTCCGAGCAGTACTTC. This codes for CASSQSFLATGAGSEQYF.

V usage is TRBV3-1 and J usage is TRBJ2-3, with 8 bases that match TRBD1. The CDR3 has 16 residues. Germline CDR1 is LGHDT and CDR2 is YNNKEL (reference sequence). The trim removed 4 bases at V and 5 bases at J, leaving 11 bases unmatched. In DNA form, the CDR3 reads TGTGCCAGCAGCCTGACCGAGACAGGGGTTGGAGATACGCAGTATTTT. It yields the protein CASSLTETGVGDTQYF.

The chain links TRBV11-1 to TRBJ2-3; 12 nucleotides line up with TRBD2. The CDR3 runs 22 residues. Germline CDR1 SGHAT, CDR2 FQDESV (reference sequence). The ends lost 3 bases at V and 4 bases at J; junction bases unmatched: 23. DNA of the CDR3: TGTGCCAGCAGCTTTCAGGGGCGACGACTGGAGCGACTAGCGGGAGTTGCAGATACGCAGTATTTT. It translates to CASSFQGRRLERLAGVADTQYF.

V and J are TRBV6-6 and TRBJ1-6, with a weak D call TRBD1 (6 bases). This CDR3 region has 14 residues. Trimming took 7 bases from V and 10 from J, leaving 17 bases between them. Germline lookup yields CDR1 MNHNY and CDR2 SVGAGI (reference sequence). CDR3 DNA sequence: TGTGCCAGCACTCCGGTTGCAAGGGGGTCACCCCTCCACTTT. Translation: CASTPVARGSPLHF.

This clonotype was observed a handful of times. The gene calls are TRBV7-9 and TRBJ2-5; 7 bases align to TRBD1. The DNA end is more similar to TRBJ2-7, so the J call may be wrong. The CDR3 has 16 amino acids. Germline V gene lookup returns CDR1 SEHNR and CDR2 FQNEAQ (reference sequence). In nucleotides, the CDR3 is TGTGCCAGCAGCTTACCCAACCCGACAGGGATCAACGAGCAGTACTTC. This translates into CASSLPNPTGINEQYF.

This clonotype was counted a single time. CDR3 region: CASTKIGLAGDYEQYF. The CDR3 DNA reads as TGTGCCAGCACCAAGATAGGACTAGCGGGAGACTACGAGCAGTACTTC. The chain recombines TRBV28 with TRBJ2-7; 13 bases are a match to TRBD2. The germline V gene encodes CDR1 MDHEN and CDR2 SYDVKM. The CDR3 runs to 16 residues. V trimming: 7 bases; J trimming: 3 bases; junction bases outside the gene matches: 9.

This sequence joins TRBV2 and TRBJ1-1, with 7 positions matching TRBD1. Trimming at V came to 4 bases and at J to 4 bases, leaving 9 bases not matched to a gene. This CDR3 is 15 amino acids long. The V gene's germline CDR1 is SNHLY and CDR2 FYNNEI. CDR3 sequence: CASSGGTVLTTEAFF. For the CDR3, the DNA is TGTGCCAGCAGTGGGGGGACAGTCTTAACCACTGAAGCTTTCTTT.

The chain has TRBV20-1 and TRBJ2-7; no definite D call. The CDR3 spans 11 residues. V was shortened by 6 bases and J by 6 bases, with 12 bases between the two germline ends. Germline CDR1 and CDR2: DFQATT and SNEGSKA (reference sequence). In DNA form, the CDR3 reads TGCAGTGCCCAGACTGTCCTCGAGCAGTACTTC. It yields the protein CSAQTVLEQYF.

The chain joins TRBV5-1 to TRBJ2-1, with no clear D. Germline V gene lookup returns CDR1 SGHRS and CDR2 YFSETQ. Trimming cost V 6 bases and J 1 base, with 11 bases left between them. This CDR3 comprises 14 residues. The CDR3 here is CASTSRLSYNEQFF. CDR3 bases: TGCGCCAGCACCTCGCGTCTTTCCTACAATGAGCAGTTCTTC. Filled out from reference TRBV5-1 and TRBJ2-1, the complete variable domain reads KAGVTQTPRYLIKTRGQQVTLSCSPISGHRSVSWYQQTPGQGLQFLFEYFSETQRNKGNFPGRFSGRQFSNSRSEMNVSTLELGDSALYLCASTSRLSYNEQFFGPGTRLTVL.

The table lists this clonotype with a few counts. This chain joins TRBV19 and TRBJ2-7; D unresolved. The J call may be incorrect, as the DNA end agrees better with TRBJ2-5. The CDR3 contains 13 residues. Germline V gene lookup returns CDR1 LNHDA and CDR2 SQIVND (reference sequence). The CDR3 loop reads CASSIDGEETQYF. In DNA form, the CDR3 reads TGTGCCAGTAGTATAGATGGAGAGGAGACCCAGTACTTC.

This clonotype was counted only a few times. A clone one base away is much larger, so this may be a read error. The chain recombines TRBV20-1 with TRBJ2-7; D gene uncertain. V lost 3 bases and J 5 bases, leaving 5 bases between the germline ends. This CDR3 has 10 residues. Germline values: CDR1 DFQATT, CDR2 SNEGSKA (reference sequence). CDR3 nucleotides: TGCAGTGCTAGTAGGAACGAGCAGTACTTC. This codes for CSASRNEQYF.

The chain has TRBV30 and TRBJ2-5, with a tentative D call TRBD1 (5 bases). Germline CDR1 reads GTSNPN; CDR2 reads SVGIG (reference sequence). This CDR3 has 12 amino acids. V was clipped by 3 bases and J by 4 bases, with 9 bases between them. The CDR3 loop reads CAWSRVGETQYF. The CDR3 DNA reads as TGTGCCTGGAGCAGGGTGGGAGAGACCCAGTACTTC.

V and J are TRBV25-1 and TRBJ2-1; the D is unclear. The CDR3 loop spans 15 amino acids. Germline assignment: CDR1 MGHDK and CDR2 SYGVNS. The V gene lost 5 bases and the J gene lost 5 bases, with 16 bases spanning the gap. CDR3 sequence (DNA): TGTGCCAGCAGTCTGGACCGATATTATCACAATGAGCAGTTCTTC. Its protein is CASSLDRYYHNEQFF. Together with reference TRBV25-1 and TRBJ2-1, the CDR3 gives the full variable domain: EADIYQTPRYLVIGTGKKITLECSQTMGHDKMYWYQQDPGMELHLIHYSYGVNSTEKGDLSSESTVSRIRTEHFPLTLESARPSHTSQYLCASSLDRYYHNEQFFGPGTRLTVL.

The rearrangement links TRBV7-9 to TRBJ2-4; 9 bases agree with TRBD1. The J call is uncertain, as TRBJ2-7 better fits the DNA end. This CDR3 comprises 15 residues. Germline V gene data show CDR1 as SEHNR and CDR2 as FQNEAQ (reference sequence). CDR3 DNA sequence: TGTGCCAGCAGCTTGGGGACAGGGATAACCTACGAGCAGTACTTC. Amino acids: CASSLGTGITYEQYF.

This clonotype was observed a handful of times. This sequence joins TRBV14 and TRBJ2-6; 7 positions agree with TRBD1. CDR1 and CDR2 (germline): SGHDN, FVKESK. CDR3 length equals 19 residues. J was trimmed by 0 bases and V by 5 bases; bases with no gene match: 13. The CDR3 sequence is CASSSLPGQTTSGANVLTF. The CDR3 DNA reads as TGTGCCAGCAGCTCCCTACCGGGACAGACAACCTCTGGGGCCAACGTCCTGACTTTC.

The CDR3 DNA follows: TGTGCCAGCAGATCCATGGGACTAGCGGGAGCTAATGAGACCCAGTACTTC. Translated: CASRSMGLAGANETQYF. The gene calls are TRBV11-2 and TRBJ2-7, with 14 bases lining up with TRBD2. The assigned J gene may be wrong: the sequence end matches TRBJ2-5 better. This CDR3 has 17 residues. CDR1 is SGHAT and CDR2 is FQNNGV in the germline V gene.

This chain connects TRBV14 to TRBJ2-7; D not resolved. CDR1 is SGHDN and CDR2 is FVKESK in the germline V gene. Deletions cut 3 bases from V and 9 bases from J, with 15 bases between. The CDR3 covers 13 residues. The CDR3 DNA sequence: TGTGCCAGCAGCCAGGTCAGCTACGAGCGGCAGTACTTC. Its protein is CASSQVSYERQYF.

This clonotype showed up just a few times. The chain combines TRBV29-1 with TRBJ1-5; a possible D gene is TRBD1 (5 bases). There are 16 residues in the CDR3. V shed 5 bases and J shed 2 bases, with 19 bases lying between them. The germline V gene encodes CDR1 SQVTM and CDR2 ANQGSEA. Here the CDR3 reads CSVKESGPAGNQPQHF. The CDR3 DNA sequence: TGCAGCGTTAAGGAGTCGGGGCCGGCGGGCAATCAGCCCCAGCATTTT.